This is a list of T cell receptor beta chains from one sample in a study of tumor-infiltrating lymphocytes in primary liver carcinoma. TCRdb redid the calling of the multiplex PCR reads with MiXCR, one entry per CDR3 protein. The sample lists a few hundred thousand distinct CDR3 sequences, around three fifths occurring once. The sequencing input was peripheral blood. The receptors stem from a young woman with primary liver carcinoma and hepatitis B virus infection. Each CDR3 is given with its conserved first and last residue. A D gene is named only where the DNA matches it firmly. Rows may omit the clone size; those that give it use once, few, many or a size class.

v_gene: TRBV12-3/TRBV12-4
d_gene: NA
j_gene: TRBJ2-5
abundance: NA
CDR3aa: CASKGQIQYF
CDR3nt: TGTGCCAGCAAGGGCCAGATCCAGTACTTC

v_gene: TRBV11-2
d_gene: NA
j_gene: TRBJ2-2
abundance: many
CDR3aa: CASSSTGSGELFF
CDR3nt: TGTGCCAGCAGCTCAACAGGGTCCGGGGAGCTGTTTTTT

v_gene: TRBV28
d_gene: NA
j_gene: TRBJ2-2
abundance: NA
CDR3aa: CASSEGLGELVF
CDR3nt: TGTGCCAGCAGCGAAGGCTTGGGGGAGCTGGTTTTT

v_gene: TRBV7-9
d_gene: TRBD2
j_gene: TRBJ2-5
abundance: NA
CDR3aa: CASSLLAGGSKETQYF
CDR3nt: TGTGCCAGCAGCTTACTAGCGGGAGGGTCGAAGGAGACCCAGTACTTC

v_gene: TRBV11-2
d_gene: NA
j_gene: TRBJ2-1
abundance: once
CDR3aa: CASSLSQDGSYNGQSF
CDR3nt: TGTGCCAGCAGCTTAAGCCAGGACGGGAGCTACAATGGGCAGTCCTTC

v_gene: TRBV5-1
d_gene: NA
j_gene: TRBJ2-7
abundance: few
CDR3aa: CASSFKGSNYEQYF
CDR3nt: TGCGCCAGCAGCTTCAAAGGGAGTAATTACGAGCAGTACTTC

v_gene: TRBV11-2
d_gene: NA
j_gene: TRBJ1-4
abundance: many
CDR3aa: CASSSNANEKLFF
CDR3nt: TGTGCCAGCAGCTCAAACGCTAATGAAAAACTGTTTTTT

v_gene: TRBV7-9
d_gene: NA
j_gene: TRBJ1-1
abundance: many
CDR3aa: CASSLAVTEAFF
CDR3nt: TGTGCCAGCAGCTTAGCCGTAACTGAAGCTTTCTTT

v_gene: TRBV12-3/TRBV12-4
d_gene: NA
j_gene: TRBJ2-3
abundance: NA
CDR3aa: CASSVDRIRTDTQYF
CDR3nt: TGTGCCAGCAGTGTCGACAGAATTCGCACAGATACGCAGTATTTT

v_gene: TRBV11-2
d_gene: NA
j_gene: TRBJ2-1
abundance: NA
CDR3aa: CASSLGSYNEQLF
CDR3nt: TGTGCCAGCAGCTTAGGGAGCTACAATGAGCAGCTCTTC

v_gene: TRBV12-3/TRBV12-4
d_gene: NA
j_gene: TRBJ2-3
abundance: NA
CDR3aa: CASVLSIAGTDTQYF
CDR3nt: TGTGCCAGCGTACTTTCCATCGCGGGCACAGATACGCAGTATTTT

v_gene: TRBV12-3/TRBV12-4
d_gene: NA
j_gene: TRBJ2-3
abundance: NA
CDR3aa: CASTNPSLSGGDTQYF
CDR3nt: TGTGCCAGCACCAACCCGAGTTTGAGTGGGGGAGATACGCAGTATTTT

v_gene: TRBV28
d_gene: TRBD2
j_gene: TRBJ2-3
abundance: NA
CDR3aa: CARSRFGLAGDVDTQYF
CDR3nt: TGTGCCAGAAGTCGTTTCGGACTAGCGGGAGACGTTGATACGCAGTATTTT

v_gene: TRBV5-5
d_gene: TRBD2
j_gene: TRBJ2-7
abundance: NA
CDR3aa: CANSLTSGSNEQYF
CDR3nt: TGTGCCAACAGCCTTACTAGCGGGAGTAACGAGCAGTACTTC

v_gene: TRBV12-3/TRBV12-4
d_gene: NA
j_gene: TRBJ1-1
abundance: NA
CDR3aa: CASGRTNNTEAFF
CDR3nt: TGTGCCAGCGGGAGAACCAATAACACTGAAGCTTTCTTT

v_gene: TRBV12-5
d_gene: NA
j_gene: TRBJ1-5
abundance: NA
CDR3aa: CASDLGSIQPQHF
CDR3nt: TGTGCTAGTGACTTGGGATCTATTCAGCCCCAGCATTTT

v_gene: TRBV29-1
d_gene: NA
j_gene: TRBJ2-7
abundance: many
CDR3aa: CSVGQTDYEQYF
CDR3nt: TGCAGCGTAGGGCAGACAGACTACGAGCAGTACTTC

v_gene: TRBV6-1
d_gene: NA
j_gene: TRBJ1-2
abundance: NA
CDR3aa: CASRLGASPTYTF
CDR3nt: TGTGCCAGCCGCCTAGGGGCGAGTCCGACCTACACCTTC

v_gene: TRBV5-5
d_gene: TRBD1
j_gene: TRBJ2-1
abundance: NA
CDR3aa: CASSTPQGAGPEQFF
CDR3nt: TGTGCCAGCAGTACCCCGCAGGGGGCGGGTCCTGAGCAGTTCTTC

v_gene: TRBV10-3
d_gene: NA
j_gene: TRBJ2-7
abundance: NA
CDR3aa: CAISGTGWVHEQYF
CDR3nt: TGTGCCATCAGTGGGACCGGATGGGTCCACGAGCAGTACTTC

v_gene: TRBV29-1
d_gene: TRBD2
j_gene: TRBJ2-1
abundance: NA
CDR3aa: CSVEDLFGLAAYNEQFF
CDR3nt: TGCAGCGTTGAAGATCTTTTTGGACTAGCGGCGTACAATGAGCAGTTCTTC

v_gene: TRBV12-3/TRBV12-4
d_gene: NA
j_gene: TRBJ1-5
abundance: NA
CDR3aa: CASSLRRAVNQPQHF
CDR3nt: TGTGCCAGCAGTTTAAGGCGGGCGGTCAATCAGCCCCAGCATTTT

v_gene: TRBV28
d_gene: NA
j_gene: TRBJ1-3
abundance: NA
CDR3aa: CASSSPRPKKLSGNTIYF
CDR3nt: TGTGCCAGCAGCTCACCGCGGCCTAAAAAACTTTCTGGAAACACCATATATTTT

v_gene: TRBV6-1
d_gene: NA
j_gene: TRBJ2-7
abundance: NA
CDR3aa: CASSDSNGGLREQYF
CDR3nt: TGTGCCAGCAGTGATAGTAACGGTGGCTTGAGAGAGCAGTACTTC

v_gene: TRBV6-5
d_gene: NA
j_gene: TRBJ1-2
abundance: many
CDR3aa: CASSYSPGSLTGYTF
CDR3nt: TGTGCCAGCAGTTACTCTCCGGGCAGCCTTACTGGCTACACCTTC

v_gene: TRBV12-3/TRBV12-4
d_gene: NA
j_gene: TRBJ1-5
abundance: few
CDR3aa: CASSQGISNQPQHF
CDR3nt: TGTGCCAGCAGTCAGGGGATTAGCAATCAGCCCCAGCATTTT

v_gene: TRBV6-2/TRBV6-3
d_gene: NA
j_gene: TRBJ1-3
abundance: NA
CDR3aa: CASSRGGPGNIIYF
CDR3nt: TGTGCCAGCAGCCGGGGGGGACCTGGAAACATCATATATTTT

v_gene: TRBV7-8
d_gene: NA
j_gene: TRBJ1-3
abundance: NA
CDR3aa: CASSVGTTDSGNTIYF
CDR3nt: TGTGCCAGCAGCGTGGGGACAACAGACTCTGGAAACACCATATATTTT

v_gene: TRBV21-1
d_gene: NA
j_gene: TRBJ2-6
abundance: NA
CDR3aa: CASSNHESGANVLTF
CDR3nt: TGTGCCAGCAGCAACCACGAATCTGGGGCCAACGTCCTGACTTTC

v_gene: TRBV4-3
d_gene: TRBD1
j_gene: TRBJ2-3
abundance: few
CDR3aa: CASSQKRGTEVNRTDTQYF
CDR3nt: TGCGCCAGCAGCCAAAAGAGAGGGACAGAGGTTAACAGGACAGATACGCAGTATTTT

v_gene: TRBV11-3
d_gene: TRBD2
j_gene: TRBJ2-1
abundance: many
CDR3aa: CASSLGSAGRGDEQFF
CDR3nt: TGTGCCAGCAGCCTAGGTTCAGCGGGACGGGGGGATGAGCAGTTCTTC

v_gene: TRBV11-2
d_gene: NA
j_gene: TRBJ2-4
abundance: NA
CDR3aa: CASSLTTGLVKNNLYF
CDR3nt: TGTGCCAGCAGCTTAACCACGGGATTGGTCAAAAACAATCTGTACTTC

v_gene: TRBV5-8
d_gene: NA
j_gene: TRBJ2-2
abundance: NA
CDR3aa: CASSPGQISNTGELVF
CDR3nt: TGTGCCAGCAGCCCTGGACAGATCTCGAACACCGGGGAGCTGGTTTTT

v_gene: TRBV11-2
d_gene: TRBD1
j_gene: TRBJ2-2
abundance: NA
CDR3aa: CASSPRQGANTGKLFF
CDR3nt: TGTGCCAGCAGTCCCAGACAGGGGGCCAATACCGGGAAGCTGTTTTTT

v_gene: TRBV11-2
d_gene: NA
j_gene: TRBJ2-3
abundance: NA
CDR3aa: CVSSPRETSSTDTQYF
CDR3nt: TGTGTCAGCAGCCCTAGGGAAACGTCGAGCACAGATACGCAGTATTTT

v_gene: TRBV29-1
d_gene: NA
j_gene: TRBJ2-5
abundance: NA
CDR3aa: CSVETEDRETQYF
CDR3nt: TGCAGCGTTGAAACAGAGGACAGAGAGACCCAGTACTTC

v_gene: TRBV29-1
d_gene: NA
j_gene: TRBJ2-3
abundance: NA
CDR3aa: CIAPIAAGGTQYF
CDR3nt: TGCATCGCCCCCATCGCAGCTGGGGGTACGCAGTATTTT

v_gene: TRBV7-8
d_gene: NA
j_gene: TRBJ2-7
abundance: many
CDR3aa: CASSLGSLPSYEQYF
CDR3nt: TGTGCCAGCAGCTTAGGTAGCTTACCCTCCTACGAGCAGTACTTC

v_gene: TRBV28
d_gene: TRBD2
j_gene: TRBJ2-1
abundance: NA
CDR3aa: CASSVGLRYNEQSF
CDR3nt: TGTGCCAGCAGTGTGGGACTAAGATACAATGAGCAGTCCTTC

v_gene: TRBV7-9
d_gene: NA
j_gene: TRBJ2-2
abundance: NA
CDR3aa: CASSLASFTGELFF
CDR3nt: TGTGCCAGCAGCTTAGCGTCCTTCACCGGGGAGCTGTTTTTT

v_gene: TRBV12-3/TRBV12-4
d_gene: NA
j_gene: TRBJ2-7
abundance: NA
CDR3aa: CASSFGQKVNGQYF
CDR3nt: TGTGCCAGCAGTTTTGGGCAGAAAGTAAACGGGCAGTACTTC

v_gene: TRBV7-9
d_gene: NA
j_gene: TRBJ1-4
abundance: NA
CDR3aa: CASSRLERRGKLFF
CDR3nt: TGTGCCAGCAGCCGATTAGAAAGGCGGGGAAAACTGTTTTTT

v_gene: TRBV6-6
d_gene: NA
j_gene: TRBJ2-7
abundance: NA
CDR3aa: CASSPRRDYEQYF
CDR3nt: TGTGCCAGCTCCCCAAGGCGGGACTACGAGCAGTACTTC

v_gene: TRBV6-6
d_gene: NA
j_gene: TRBJ2-5
abundance: NA
CDR3aa: CASTHGEQETQYF
CDR3nt: TGTGCCAGCACCCATGGGGAGCAAGAGACCCAGTACTTC

v_gene: TRBV6-6
d_gene: TRBD2
j_gene: TRBJ2-1
abundance: few
CDR3aa: CASSLSGGGDNEQFF
CDR3nt: TGTGCCAGCAGCTTATCGGGAGGAGGAGACAATGAGCAGTTCTTC

v_gene: TRBV11-2
d_gene: TRBD2
j_gene: TRBJ2-1
abundance: many
CDR3aa: CASSSGTSQVIEQFF
CDR3nt: TGTGCCAGCAGCTCCGGGACTAGTCAAGTCATTGAGCAGTTCTTC

v_gene: TRBV6-6
d_gene: NA
j_gene: TRBJ1-1
abundance: many
CDR3aa: CASCLSDTEAFF
CDR3nt: TGTGCCAGCTGCCTAAGCGACACTGAAGCTTTCTTT

v_gene: TRBV12-3/TRBV12-4
d_gene: NA
j_gene: TRBJ1-2
abundance: NA
CDR3aa: CASSLGGRGRGSSCGYTF
CDR3nt: TGTGCCAGCAGTCTTGGGGGGCGGGGGCGCGGTTCCTCCTGTGGCTACACCTTC

v_gene: TRBV12-3/TRBV12-4
d_gene: NA
j_gene: TRBJ1-1
abundance: many
CDR3aa: CASSSRTENTEAFF
CDR3nt: TGTGCCAGCAGTTCCAGGACAGAGAACACTGAAGCTTTCTTT

v_gene: TRBV12-3/TRBV12-4
d_gene: NA
j_gene: TRBJ2-4
abundance: many
CDR3aa: CASSLQFLAKNIQYF
CDR3nt: TGTGCCAGCAGTTTACAGTTCCTAGCCAAAAACATTCAGTACTTC

v_gene: TRBV28
d_gene: NA
j_gene: TRBJ2-7
abundance: NA
CDR3aa: CASSDRTNSYEQYF
CDR3nt: TGTGCCAGCAGCGACCGGACGAATTCCTACGAGCAGTACTTC

v_gene: TRBV11-3
d_gene: TRBD1
j_gene: TRBJ2-7
abundance: many
CDR3aa: CASSPRTGAEQYF
CDR3nt: TGTGCCAGCAGCCCGCGGACAGGGGCTGAGCAGTACTTC

v_gene: TRBV7-9
d_gene: NA
j_gene: TRBJ1-6
abundance: NA
CDR3aa: CARSTRGHNSPLHF
CDR3nt: TGTGCCAGAAGCACGCGGGGACATAATTCACCCCTCCACTTT

v_gene: TRBV30
d_gene: NA
j_gene: TRBJ2-1
abundance: NA
CDR3aa: CAWRGKAENEQFF
CDR3nt: TGTGCCTGGAGGGGGAAAGCGGAGAATGAGCAGTTCTTC